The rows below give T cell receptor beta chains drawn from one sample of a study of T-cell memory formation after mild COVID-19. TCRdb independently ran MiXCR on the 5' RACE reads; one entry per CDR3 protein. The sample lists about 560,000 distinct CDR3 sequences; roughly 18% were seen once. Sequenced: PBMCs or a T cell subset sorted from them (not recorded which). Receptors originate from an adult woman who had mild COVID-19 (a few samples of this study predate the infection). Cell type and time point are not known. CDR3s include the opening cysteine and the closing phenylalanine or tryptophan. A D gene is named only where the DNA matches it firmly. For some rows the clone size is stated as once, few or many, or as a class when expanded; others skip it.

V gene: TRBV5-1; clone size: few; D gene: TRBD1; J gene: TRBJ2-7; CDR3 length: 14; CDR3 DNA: TGCGCCAGCAGCCCCGGGACAGGGGCGGCCGAGCAGTACTTC; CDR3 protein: CASSPGTGAAEQYF
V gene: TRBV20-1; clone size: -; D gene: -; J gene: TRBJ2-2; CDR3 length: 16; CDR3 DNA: TGCAGTGCTAGGGGGGGCGCAGGGGAGAACACCGGGGAGCTGTTTTTT; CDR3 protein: CSARGGAGENTGELFF
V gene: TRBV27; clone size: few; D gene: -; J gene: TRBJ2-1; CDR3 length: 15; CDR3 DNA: TGTGCCAGCGGCGGTGGGGGAAACGCCTACAATGAGCAGTTCTTC; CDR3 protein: CASGGGGNAYNEQFF
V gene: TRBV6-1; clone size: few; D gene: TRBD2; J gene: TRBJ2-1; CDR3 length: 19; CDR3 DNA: TGTGCCAGCAGTGAAGATGGGACTAGCGGGAGGCGCTCCTACAATGAGCAGTTCTTC; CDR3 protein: CASSEDGTSGRRSYNEQFF
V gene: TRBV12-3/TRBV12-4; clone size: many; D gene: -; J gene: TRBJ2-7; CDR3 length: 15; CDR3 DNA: TGTGCCAGCAGCCCTCTGAGGGGGGTGGGTCACGAGCAGTACTTC; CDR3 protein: CASSPLRGVGHEQYF
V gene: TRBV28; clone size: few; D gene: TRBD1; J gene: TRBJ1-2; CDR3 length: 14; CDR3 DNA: TGTGCCAGCAGTTTGAAGGGGGCAGGTTATGGCTACACCTTC; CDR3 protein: CASSLKGAGYGYTF
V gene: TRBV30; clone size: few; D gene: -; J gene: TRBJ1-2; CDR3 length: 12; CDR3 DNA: TGTGCCGGATGGGGACACAGCTATGGCTACACCTTC; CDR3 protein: CAGWGHSYGYTF
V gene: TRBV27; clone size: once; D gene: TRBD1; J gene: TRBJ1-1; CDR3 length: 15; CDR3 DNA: TGTGCCAGCAGTCCCCAGAACAGGGGTGGCAATGAAGCTTTCTTT; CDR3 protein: CASSPQNRGGNEAFF
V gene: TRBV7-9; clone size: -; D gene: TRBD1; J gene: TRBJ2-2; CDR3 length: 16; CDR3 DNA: TGTGCCAGCATCCCCCCGAACAGGGGGCAAACCGGGGAGCTGTTTTTT; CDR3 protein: CASIPPNRGQTGELFF
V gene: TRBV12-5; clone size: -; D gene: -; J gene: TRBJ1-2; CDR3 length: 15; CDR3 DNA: TGTGCTAGTCAAGGGGACGGGGAAGGGATCTATGGCTACACCTTC; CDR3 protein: CASQGDGEGIYGYTF
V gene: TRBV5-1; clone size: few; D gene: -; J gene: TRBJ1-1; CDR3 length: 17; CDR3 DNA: TGCGCCAGCAGCTCCCGGGGATGGGGCGCCGTGAACACTGAAGCTTTCTTT; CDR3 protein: CASSSRGWGAVNTEAFF
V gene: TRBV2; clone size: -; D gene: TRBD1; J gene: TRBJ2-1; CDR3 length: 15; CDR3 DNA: TGTGCCAGCAGATTACAGGGGCTCCCCTACAATGAGCAGTTCTTC; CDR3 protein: CASRLQGLPYNEQFF
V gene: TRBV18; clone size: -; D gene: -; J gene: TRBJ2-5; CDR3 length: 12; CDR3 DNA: TGTGCCAGCTCACCAGGGCAATCGAGTCCGTACTTC; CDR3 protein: CASSPGQSSPYF
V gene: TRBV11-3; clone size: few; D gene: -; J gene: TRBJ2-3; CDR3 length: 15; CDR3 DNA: TGTGCCAGCAGGCCCACCCAGGGCCCAACAGATACGCAGTATTTT; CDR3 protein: CASRPTQGPTDTQYF
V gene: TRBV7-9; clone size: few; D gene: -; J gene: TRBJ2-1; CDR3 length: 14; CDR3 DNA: TGTGCCAGCAGCTTACCGGCCCCGAGACATGAGCAGTTCTTC; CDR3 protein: CASSLPAPRHEQFF
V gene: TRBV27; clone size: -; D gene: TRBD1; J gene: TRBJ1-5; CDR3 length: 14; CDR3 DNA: TGTGCCAGCTCCCGGACAGGGGGAATGCAGCCCCAGCATTTT; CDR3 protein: CASSRTGGMQPQHF
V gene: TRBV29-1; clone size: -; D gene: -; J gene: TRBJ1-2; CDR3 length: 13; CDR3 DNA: TGCAGCGCAACGACAGGAAGACACTATGGCTACACCTTC; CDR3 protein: CSATTGRHYGYTF
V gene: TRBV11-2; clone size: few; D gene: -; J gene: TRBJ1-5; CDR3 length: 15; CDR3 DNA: TGTGCCAGCAGCTTAGGGCCGGCCCCAGGCCAGCCCCAGCATTTT; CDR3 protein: CASSLGPAPGQPQHF
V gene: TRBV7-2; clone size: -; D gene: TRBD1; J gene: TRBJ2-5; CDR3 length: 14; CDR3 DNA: TGTGCCAGCAGCGCGAGACAGGGGGCCCAGACCCAGTACTTC; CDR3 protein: CASSARQGAQTQYF
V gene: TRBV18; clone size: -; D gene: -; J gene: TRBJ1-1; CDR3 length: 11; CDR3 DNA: TGTGCCAGCTCACCGGACGTTGAAGCTTTCTTT; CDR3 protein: CASSPDVEAFF
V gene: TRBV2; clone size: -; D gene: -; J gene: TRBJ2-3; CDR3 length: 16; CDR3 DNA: TGTGCCAGCAGTGATGAAGAGTTTAGCAGCACAGATACGCAGTATTTT; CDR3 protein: CASSDEEFSSTDTQYF
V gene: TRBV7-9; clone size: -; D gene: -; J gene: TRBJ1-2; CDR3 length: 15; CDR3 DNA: TGTGCCAGCAGCTCAATCGAGACAACTTACTATGGCTACACCTTC; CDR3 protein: CASSSIETTYYGYTF
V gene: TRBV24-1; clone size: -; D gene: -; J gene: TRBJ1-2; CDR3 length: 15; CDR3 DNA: TGTGCCACCAACAATGGTGCGGGGCGTGGAGAGGGCTACACCTTC; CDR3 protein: CATNNGAGRGEGYTF
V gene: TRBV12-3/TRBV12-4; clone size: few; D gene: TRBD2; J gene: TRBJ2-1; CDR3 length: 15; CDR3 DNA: TGTGCCAGCAGTCTCGCGGGAGGGCCAGGGGATGAGCAGTTCTTC; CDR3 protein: CASSLAGGPGDEQFF
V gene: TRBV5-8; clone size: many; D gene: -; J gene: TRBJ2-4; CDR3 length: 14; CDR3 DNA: TGTGCCAGCAGTGACCCTTTTGGCAAAAACATTCAGTACTTC; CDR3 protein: CASSDPFGKNIQYF
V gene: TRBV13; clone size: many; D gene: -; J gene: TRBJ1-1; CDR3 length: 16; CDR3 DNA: TGTGCCAGCAGCTTAGGCCTGGGGCTCAAGGGGACTGAAGCTTTCTTT; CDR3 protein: CASSLGLGLKGTEAFF
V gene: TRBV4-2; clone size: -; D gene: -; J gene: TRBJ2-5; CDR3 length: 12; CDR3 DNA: TGTGCCAGCAGCCATCCAACGGAGACCCAGTACTTC; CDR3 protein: CASSHPTETQYF
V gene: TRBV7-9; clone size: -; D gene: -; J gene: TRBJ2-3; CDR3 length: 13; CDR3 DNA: TGTGCCAGCAGCTTAGAGGGTGCCGGGACGCAGTATTTT; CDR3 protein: CASSLEGAGTQYF
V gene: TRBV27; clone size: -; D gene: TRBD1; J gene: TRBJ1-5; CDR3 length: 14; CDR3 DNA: TGTGCCAGCAGTCCGGGACAGAGCAATCAGCCCCAGCATTTT; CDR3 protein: CASSPGQSNQPQHF
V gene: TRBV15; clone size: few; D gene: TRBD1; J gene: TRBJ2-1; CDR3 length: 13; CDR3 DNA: TGTGCCACCAGCAAACAGGGGGTGGATGAGCAGTTCTTC; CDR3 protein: CATSKQGVDEQFF
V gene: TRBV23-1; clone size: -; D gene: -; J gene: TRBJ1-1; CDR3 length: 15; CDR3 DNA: TGCGCCAGCAGTCAATCGAGGGCCCGAAGGACTGAAGCTTTCTTT; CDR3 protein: CASSQSRARRTEAFF
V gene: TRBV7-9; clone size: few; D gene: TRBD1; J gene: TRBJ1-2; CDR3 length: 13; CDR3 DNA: TGTGCCAGCAGCAAGGACAGGGATGGTGGCTACACCTTC; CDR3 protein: CASSKDRDGGYTF
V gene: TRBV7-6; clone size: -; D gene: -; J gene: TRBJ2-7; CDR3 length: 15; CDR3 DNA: TGTGCCAGCAGCCTCACCGGGACCAGCTCCTACGAGCAGTACTTC; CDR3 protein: CASSLTGTSSYEQYF
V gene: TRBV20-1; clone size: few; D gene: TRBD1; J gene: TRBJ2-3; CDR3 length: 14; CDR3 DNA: TGCAGTGCTAGAGATCGGACAGGGTATGATACGCAGTATTTT; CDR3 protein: CSARDRTGYDTQYF
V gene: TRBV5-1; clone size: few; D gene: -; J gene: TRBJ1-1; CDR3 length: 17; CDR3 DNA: TGCGCCAGCAGCTTGGTGGGAGGAAGCCGGTGGAACACTGAAGCTTTCTTT; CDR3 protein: CASSLVGGSRWNTEAFF
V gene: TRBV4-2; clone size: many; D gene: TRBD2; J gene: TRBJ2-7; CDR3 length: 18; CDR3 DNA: TGTGCCAGCAGCCAAGATCTGGGGAGCGGGGGACCTCCCTACGAGCAGTACTTC; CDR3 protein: CASSQDLGSGGPPYEQYF
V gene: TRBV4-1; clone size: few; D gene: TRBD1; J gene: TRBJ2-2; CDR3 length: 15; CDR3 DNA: TGCGCCAGCAGCCAAGGATACAGGGGCACCGGGGAGCTGTTTTTT; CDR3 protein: CASSQGYRGTGELFF
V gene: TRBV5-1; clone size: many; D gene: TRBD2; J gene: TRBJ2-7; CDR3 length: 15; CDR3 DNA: TGCGCCAGCAGGACTCTAGCGGGAGGGTTCCACGAGCAGTACTTC; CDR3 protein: CASRTLAGGFHEQYF
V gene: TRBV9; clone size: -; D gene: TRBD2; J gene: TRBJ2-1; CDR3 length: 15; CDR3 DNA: TGTGCCAGCAGCGTAGAGACTAGCCAGATTAATGAGCAGTTCTTC; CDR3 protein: CASSVETSQINEQFF
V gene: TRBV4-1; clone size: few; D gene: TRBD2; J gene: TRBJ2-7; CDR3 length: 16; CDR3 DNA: TGCGCCAGCAGCCAAGGGACTAGCGGGGGGTACTACGAGCAGTACTTC; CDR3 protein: CASSQGTSGGYYEQYF
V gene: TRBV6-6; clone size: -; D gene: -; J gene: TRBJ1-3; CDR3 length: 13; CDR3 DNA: TGTGCCAGCAGTCCCGGACCTGGAAACACCATATATTTT; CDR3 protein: CASSPGPGNTIYF
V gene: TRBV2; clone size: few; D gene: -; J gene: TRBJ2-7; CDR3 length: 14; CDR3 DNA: TGTGCCAGCAGAGGCGAACTAAGCTCCTACGAGCAGTACTTC; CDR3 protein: CASRGELSSYEQYF